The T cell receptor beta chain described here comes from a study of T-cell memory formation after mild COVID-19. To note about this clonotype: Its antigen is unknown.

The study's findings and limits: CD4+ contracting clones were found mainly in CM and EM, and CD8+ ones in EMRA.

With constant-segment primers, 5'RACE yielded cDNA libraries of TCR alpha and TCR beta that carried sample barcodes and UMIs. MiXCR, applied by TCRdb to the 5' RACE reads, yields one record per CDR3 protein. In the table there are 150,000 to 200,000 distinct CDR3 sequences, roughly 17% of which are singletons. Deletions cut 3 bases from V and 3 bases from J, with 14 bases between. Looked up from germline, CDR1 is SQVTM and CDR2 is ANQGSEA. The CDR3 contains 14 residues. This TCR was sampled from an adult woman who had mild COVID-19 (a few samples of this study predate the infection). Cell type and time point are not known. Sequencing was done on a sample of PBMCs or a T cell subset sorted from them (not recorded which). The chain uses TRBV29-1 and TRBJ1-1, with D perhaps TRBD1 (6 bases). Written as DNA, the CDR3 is TGCAGCGTTGAGGGCTCAGGGGTAGACACTGAAGCTTTCTTT. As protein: CSVEGSGVDTEAFF.